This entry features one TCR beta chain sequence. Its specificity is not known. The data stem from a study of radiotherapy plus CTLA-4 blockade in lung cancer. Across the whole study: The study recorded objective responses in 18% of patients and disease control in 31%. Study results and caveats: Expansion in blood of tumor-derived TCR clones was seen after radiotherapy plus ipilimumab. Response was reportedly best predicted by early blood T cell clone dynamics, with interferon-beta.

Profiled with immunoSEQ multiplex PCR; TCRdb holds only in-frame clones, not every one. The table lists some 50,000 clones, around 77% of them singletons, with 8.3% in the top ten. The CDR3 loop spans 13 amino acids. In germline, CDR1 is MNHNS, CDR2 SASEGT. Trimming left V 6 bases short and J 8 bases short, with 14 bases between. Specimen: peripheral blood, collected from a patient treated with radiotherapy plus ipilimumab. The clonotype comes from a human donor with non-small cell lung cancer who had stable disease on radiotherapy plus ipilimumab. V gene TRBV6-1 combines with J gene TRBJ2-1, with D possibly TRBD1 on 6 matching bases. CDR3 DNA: TGTGCCAGCAGCCCTGGACAGCTTTATGAGCAGTTCTTC. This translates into CASSPGQLYEQFF.